This TCR beta chain was found in a study of blood T cell repertoires in COVID-19. At the level of the study: The United States, Italy and Spain provided the acute and convalescent COVID-19 samples. From T cells, B-cell-depleted T cells, or PBMCs came the material, which was cDNA or gDNA.

This CDR3 has 13 amino acids. The V end was cut by 3 bases, the J end by 10 bases, with 13 bases between. Germline CDR1 and CDR2: SGDLS and YYNGEE. As handled by the study authors: Reference gene primer amplification yielded estimated nucleated cell counts. The table came from immunoSEQ multiplex PCR; TCRdb's copy has only in-frame clones and leaves some out. V, J and clone size are those of that table, while D and trimming were read from the DNA. This table has 200,000 to 250,000 clones, approximately 91% appearing once. The chain combines TRBV9 with TRBJ1-4; D not certain. Source material: peripheral blood. The receptor was isolated from a woman aged 55-75 years with acute or convalescent COVID-19. This chain's CDR3 is CASSGVSSRKLFF. CDR3 DNA: TGTGCCAGCAGCGGCGTCTCAAGTCGAAAACTGTTTTTT.